The 8 T cell receptor beta chains presented below share a single source sample, sequenced in a study of T cell responses to AZD1222 COVID-19 vaccine. Sequenced by immunoSEQ multiplex PCR; TCRdb stores in-frame clones only, minus some. The profile covers 25,000 to 35,000 clones, with about 89% appearing a single time and about 1.2% taken by the ten largest. Material: peripheral blood, obtained on day 0 of AZD1222 vaccination. Receptor source: an adult in good health.

This chain links TRBV12-3 or TRBV12-4 with TRBJ2-2, with D hard to call. The CDR3 totals 13 residues. V dropped 2 bases and J dropped 2 bases, with 3 bases sitting between them. The DNA of the CDR3 is TGTGCCAGCAGTTTAACAAACACCGGGGAGCTGTTTTTT. Encoded protein: CASSLTNTGELFF.

CDR3: CSARTGGFYEQYF. The CDR3 DNA follows: TGCAGCGCAAGGACAGGGGGCTTCTACGAGCAGTACTTC. The chain is built from TRBV29-1 and TRBJ2-7; 11 bases align to TRBD1. The CDR3 runs 13 residues. The germline V gene has CDR1 SQVTM and CDR2 ANQGSEA. V dropped 7 bases and J dropped 3; count of bases not matched to a gene: 5.

The CDR3 loop reads CASSVVWGDTQYF. The DNA for the CDR3 is TGTGCCAGCAGCGTAGTATGGGGAGATACGCAGTATTTT. The rearrangement joins TRBV9 to TRBJ2-3; D unresolved. This CDR3 has 13 amino acids. Germline V lookup: CDR1 SGDLS, CDR2 YYNGEE. Trimming removed 0 bases from V and 5 bases from J, with 7 bases in between.

The chain recombines TRBV5-6 with TRBJ2-1; 13 bases fit TRBD2. Trimming removed 4 bases from V and 9 bases from J; junction bases left unmatched: 10. The V gene's germline CDR1 is SGHDT and CDR2 YYEEEE. This CDR3 region has 16 residues. CDR3 DNA sequence: TGTGCCAGCAGCGGGGGGACTAGCGGGATAGTTGGTGAGCAGTTCTTC. It codes for CASSGGTSGIVGEQFF.

The chain has TRBV30 and TRBJ1-1; 7 bases map to TRBD1. CDR1 and CDR2 from the germline V gene are GTSNPN and SVGIG (reference sequence). The CDR3 runs to 15 residues. With 0 bases clipped from V and 1 base from J, the junction kept 5 bases outside the gene matches. The CDR3 DNA reads as TGTGCCTGGAGTGTACTGACAGGGACGAACACTGAAGCTTTCTTT. Amino acids: CAWSVLTGTNTEAFF.

In DNA form, the CDR3 reads TGTGCCAGCTCACCAGGGGGGGAGAAGGCGTACATTCAGTACTTC. It encodes CASSPGGEKAYIQYF. The V and J genes are TRBV18 and TRBJ2-4; TRBD2 matches 7 bases. Germline V gene data show CDR1 as KGHSH and CDR2 as LQKENI. There are 15 residues in the CDR3. V gave up 2 bases and J gave up 8 bases; unmatched junction bases: 9.

This clone appeared a few times. The chain links TRBV5-1 to TRBJ1-1, with a weak D call TRBD1 (6 bases). V lost 0 bases and J lost 4, with 7 bases in between. CDR3 size: 13 residues. Germline V lookup: CDR1 SGHRS, CDR2 YFSETQ. CDR3 sequence: CASSLGTVTEAFF. DNA for the CDR3: TGCGCCAGCAGCTTGGGGACAGTCACTGAAGCTTTCTTT.

The chain carries TRBV18 and TRBJ2-7; possible D gene TRBD1, 5 bases. The CDR3 totals 15 residues. CDR1 is KGHSH and CDR2 is LQKENI in the germline V gene. Between the trimmed V and J ends, which lost 0 bases and 0 bases, there was a span of 9 bases. CDR3 loop: CASSPPGARSYEQYF. CDR3 bases: TGTGCCAGCTCACCACCAGGGGCCCGCTCCTACGAGCAGTACTTC. The full variable domain, its missing parts supplied by reference TRBV18 and TRBJ2-7, is NAGVMQNPRHLVRRRGQEARLRCSPMKGHSHVYWYRQLPEEGLKFMVYLQKENIIDESGMPKERFSAEFPKEGPSILRIQQVVRGDSAAYFCASSPPGARSYEQYFGPGTRLTVT.